These 2 T cell receptor beta chains came from one sample sequenced in a study of identical twins. Each CDR3 protein is one row after TCRdb ran MiXCR on the 5' RACE reads. The data contain around 500,000 distinct CDR3 sequences, 12% to 15% of them singletons. These data were likewise used in another study, on yellow fever vaccine responses in identical twins.

What was sequenced was CD4+ T cells sorted from blood. The receptors were gathered from a woman aged 18-29 years in good health.

The DNA of the CDR3 is TGCAGCATTCGGCGGGAAAACACCGGGGAGCTGTTTTTT. Protein: CSIRRENTGELFF. The rearrangement links TRBV29-1 to TRBJ2-2; TRBD2 might be the D (6 bases). Trimming stripped 8 bases from V and 2 bases from J, with 12 bases between. Germline CDR1 reads SQVTM; CDR2 reads ANQGSEA. CDR3 size: 13 residues.

This clonotype was detected many times. The CDR3 protein is CASSLSLERASTDTQYF. The CDR3 DNA sequence: TGTGCCAGCAGCTTAAGTTTGGAGCGGGCATCCACAGATACGCAGTATTTT. The V and J genes are TRBV11-2 and TRBJ2-3; a weak D match, TRBD2 (6 bases). CDR3 length: 17 residues. Deletions cut 2 bases from V and 2 bases from J, with 17 bases between. The V gene's germline CDR1 is SGHAT and CDR2 FQNNGV.